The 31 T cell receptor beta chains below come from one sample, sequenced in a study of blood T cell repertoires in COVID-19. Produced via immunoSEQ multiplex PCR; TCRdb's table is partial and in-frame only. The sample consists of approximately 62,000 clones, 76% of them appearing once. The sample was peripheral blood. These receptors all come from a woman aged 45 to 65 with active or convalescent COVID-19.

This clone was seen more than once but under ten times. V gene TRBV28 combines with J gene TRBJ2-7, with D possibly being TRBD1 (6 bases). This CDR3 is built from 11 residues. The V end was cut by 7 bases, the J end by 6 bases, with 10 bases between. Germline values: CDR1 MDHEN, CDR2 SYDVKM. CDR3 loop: CASTNRVEQYF. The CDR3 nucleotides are TGTGCCAGCACCAACAGGGTCGAGCAGTACTTC.

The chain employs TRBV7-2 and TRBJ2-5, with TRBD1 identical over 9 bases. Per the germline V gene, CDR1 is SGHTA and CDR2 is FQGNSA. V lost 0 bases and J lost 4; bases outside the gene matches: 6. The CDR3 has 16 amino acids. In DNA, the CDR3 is TGTGCCAGCAGCTTAGCCGGGACAGGGATGGGAGAGACCCAGTACTTC. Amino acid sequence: CASSLAGTGMGETQYF.

The CDR3 loop is CATSDIPGTDTQYF. DNA of the CDR3: TGTGCCACCAGTGATATACCAGGGACAGATACGCAGTATTTT. The J gene is TRBJ2-3, the V gene TRBV24-1, with a possible D match to TRBD1 (5 bases). V lost 3 bases and J 3 bases, leaving 9 bases between the germline ends. The CDR3 totals 14 residues. CDR1 KGHDR and CDR2 SFDVKD come from the germline V gene.

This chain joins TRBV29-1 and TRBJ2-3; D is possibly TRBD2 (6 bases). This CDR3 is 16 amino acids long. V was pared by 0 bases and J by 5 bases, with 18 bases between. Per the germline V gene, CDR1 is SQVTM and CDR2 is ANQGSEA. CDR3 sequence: CSVEDPRGLGEDTQYF. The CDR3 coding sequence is TGCAGCGTTGAAGATCCACGGGGGTTGGGAGAAGATACGCAGTATTTT.

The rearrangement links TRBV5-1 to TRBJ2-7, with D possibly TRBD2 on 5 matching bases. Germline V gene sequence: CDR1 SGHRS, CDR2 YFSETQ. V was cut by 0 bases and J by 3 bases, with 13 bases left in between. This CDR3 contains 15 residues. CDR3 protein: CASSLDPGYFYEQYF. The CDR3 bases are TGCGCCAGCAGCTTGGATCCGGGATACTTCTACGAGCAGTACTTC.

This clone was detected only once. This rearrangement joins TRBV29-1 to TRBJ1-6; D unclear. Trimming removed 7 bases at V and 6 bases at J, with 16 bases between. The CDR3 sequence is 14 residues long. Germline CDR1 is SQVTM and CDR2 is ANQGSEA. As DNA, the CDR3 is TGCAGCGCCCAACCGACCGGAGTTAATTCACCCCTCCACTTT. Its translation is CSAQPTGVNSPLHF. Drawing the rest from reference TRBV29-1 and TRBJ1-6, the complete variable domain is SAVISQKPSRDICQRGTSLTIQCQVDSQVTMMFWYRQQPGQSLTLIATANQGSEATYESGFVIDKFPISRPNLTFSTLTVSNMSPEDSSIYLCSAQPTGVNSPLHFGNGTRLTVT.

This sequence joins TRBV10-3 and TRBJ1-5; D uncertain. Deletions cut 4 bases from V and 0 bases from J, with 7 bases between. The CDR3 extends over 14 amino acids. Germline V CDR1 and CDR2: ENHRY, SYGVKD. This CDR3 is CAISGEPSNQPQHF. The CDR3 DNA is TGTGCCATCAGTGGAGAGCCTAGCAATCAGCCCCAGCATTTT.

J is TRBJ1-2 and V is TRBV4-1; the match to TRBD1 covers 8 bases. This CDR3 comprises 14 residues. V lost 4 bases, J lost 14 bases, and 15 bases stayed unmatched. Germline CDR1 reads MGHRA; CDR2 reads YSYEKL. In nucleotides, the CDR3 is TGCGCCAGCAGCCTGGCCGGGACAGGTAAAGTCAAGACCTTC. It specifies CASSLAGTGKVKTF.

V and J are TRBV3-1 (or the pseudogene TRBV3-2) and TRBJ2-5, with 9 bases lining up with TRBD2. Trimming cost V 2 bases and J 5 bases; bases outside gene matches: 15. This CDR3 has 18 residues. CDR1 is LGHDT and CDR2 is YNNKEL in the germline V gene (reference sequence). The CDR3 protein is CASSQFGGASGMVETQYF. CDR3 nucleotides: TGTGCCAGCAGCCAATTCGGGGGGGCTAGCGGGATGGTGGAGACCCAGTACTTC.

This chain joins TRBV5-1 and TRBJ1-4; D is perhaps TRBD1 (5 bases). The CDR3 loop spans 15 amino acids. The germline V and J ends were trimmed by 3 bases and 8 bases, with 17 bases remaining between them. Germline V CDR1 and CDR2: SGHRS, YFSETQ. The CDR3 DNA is TGCGCCAGCAGCTCGGGGACTTCGGGACGGGAAAAACTGTTTTTT. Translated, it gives CASSSGTSGREKLFF. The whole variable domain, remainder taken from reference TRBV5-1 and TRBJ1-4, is KAGVTQTPRYLIKTRGQQVTLSCSPISGHRSVSWYQQTPGQGLQFLFEYFSETQRNKGNFPGRFSGRQFSNSRSEMNVSTLELGDSALYLCASSSGTSGREKLFFGSGTQLSVL.

The CDR3 region has the DNA TGTGCCAGCAGCTTGTCGCAGGGGCCCTATGGCTACACCTTC. The encoded protein is CASSLSQGPYGYTF. The rearrangement links TRBV5-5 to TRBJ1-2, with a weak D call TRBD1 (6 bases). V was cut by 1 base and J by 4 bases, with 11 bases left in between. The CDR3 consists of 14 residues. The germline V gene has CDR1 SGHKS and CDR2 YYEKEE (reference sequence).

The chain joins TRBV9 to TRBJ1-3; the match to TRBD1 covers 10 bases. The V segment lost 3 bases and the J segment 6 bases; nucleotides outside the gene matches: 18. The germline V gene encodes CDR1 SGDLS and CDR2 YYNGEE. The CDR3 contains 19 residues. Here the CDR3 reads CASSAPRDRGRRGENTIYF. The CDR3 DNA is TGTGCCAGCAGCGCTCCCCGGGACAGGGGCCGCCGGGGAGAAAACACCATATATTTT.

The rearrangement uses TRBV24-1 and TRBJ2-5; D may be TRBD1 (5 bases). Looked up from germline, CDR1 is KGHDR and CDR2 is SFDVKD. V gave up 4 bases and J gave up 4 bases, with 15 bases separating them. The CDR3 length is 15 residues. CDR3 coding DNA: TGTGCCACCAGTGACTCAGGGTTATTGCGAGAGACCCAGTACTTC. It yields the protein CATSDSGLLRETQYF.

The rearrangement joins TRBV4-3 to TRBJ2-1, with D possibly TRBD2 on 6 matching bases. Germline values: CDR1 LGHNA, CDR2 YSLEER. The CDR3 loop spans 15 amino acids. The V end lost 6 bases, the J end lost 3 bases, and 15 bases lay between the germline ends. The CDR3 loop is CASSPGTGFYNEQFF. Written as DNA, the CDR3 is TGCGCCAGCAGTCCCGGGACTGGCTTCTACAATGAGCAGTTCTTC.

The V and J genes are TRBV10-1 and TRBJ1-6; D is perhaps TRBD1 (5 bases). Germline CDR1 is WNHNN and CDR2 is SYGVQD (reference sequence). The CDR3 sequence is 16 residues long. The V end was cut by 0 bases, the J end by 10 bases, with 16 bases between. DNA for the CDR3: TGCGCCAGCAGTGAGTCGCACGGGGGGGACGGATCACCCCTCCACTTT. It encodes CASSESHGGDGSPLHF.

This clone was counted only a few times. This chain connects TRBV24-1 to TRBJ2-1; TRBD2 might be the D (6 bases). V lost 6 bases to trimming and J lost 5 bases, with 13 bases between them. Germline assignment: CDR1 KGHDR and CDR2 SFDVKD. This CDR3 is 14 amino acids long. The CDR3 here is CATSRESYNNEQFF. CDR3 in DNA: TGTGCCACCAGTCGGGAGTCTTACAACAATGAGCAGTTCTTC.

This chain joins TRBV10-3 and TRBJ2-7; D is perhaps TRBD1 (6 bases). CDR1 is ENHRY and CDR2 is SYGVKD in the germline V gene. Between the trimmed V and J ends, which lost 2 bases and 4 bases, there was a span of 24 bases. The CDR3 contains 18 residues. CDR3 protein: CAISEGYRDLALAYEQYF. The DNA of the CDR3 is TGTGCCATCAGTGAGGGGTACAGGGATCTAGCACTTGCTTACGAGCAGTACTTC.

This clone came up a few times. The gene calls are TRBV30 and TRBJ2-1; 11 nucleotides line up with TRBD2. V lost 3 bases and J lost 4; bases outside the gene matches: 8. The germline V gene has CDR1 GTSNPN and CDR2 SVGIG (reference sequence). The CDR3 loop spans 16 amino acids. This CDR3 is CAWRLYPSGRYNEQFF. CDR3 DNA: TGTGCCTGGAGGTTGTACCCTAGCGGGAGGTACAATGAGCAGTTCTTC.

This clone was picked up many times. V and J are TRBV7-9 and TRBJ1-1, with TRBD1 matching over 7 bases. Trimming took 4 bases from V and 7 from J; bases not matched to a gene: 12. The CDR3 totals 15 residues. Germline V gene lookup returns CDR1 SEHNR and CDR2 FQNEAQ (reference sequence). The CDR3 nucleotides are TGTGCCAGCAGCTCTAACAGGGGCCGCCCCTTTGAAGCTTTCTTT. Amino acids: CASSSNRGRPFEAFF.

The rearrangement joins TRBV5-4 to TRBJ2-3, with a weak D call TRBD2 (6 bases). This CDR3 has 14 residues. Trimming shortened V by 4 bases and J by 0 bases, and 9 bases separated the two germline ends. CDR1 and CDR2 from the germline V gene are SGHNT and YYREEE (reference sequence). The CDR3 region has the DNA TGTGCCAGCAGCATTAGCGGTAGCACAGATACGCAGTATTTT. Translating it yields CASSISGSTDTQYF.

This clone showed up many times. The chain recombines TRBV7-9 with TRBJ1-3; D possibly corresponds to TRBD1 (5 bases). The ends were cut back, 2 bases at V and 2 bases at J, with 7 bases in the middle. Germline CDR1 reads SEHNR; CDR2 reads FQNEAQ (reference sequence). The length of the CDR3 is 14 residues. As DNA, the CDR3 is TGTGCCAGCAGCTTAAAGGGGCCTGGAAACACCATATATTTT. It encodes CASSLKGPGNTIYF. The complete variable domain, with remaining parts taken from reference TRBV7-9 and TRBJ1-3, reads DTGVSQNPRHKITKRGQNVTFRCDPISEHNRLYWYRQTLGQGPEFLTYFQNEAQLEKSRLLSDRFSAERPKGSFSTLEIQRTEQGDSAMYLCASSLKGPGNTIYFGEGSWLTVV.

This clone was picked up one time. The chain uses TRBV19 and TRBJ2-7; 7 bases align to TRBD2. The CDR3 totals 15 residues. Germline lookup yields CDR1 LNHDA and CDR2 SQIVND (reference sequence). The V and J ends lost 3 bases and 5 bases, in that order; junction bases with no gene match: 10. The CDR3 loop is CASSMGSGGGDEQYF. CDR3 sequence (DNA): TGTGCCAGTAGTATGGGATCCGGCGGGGGAGACGAGCAGTACTTC.

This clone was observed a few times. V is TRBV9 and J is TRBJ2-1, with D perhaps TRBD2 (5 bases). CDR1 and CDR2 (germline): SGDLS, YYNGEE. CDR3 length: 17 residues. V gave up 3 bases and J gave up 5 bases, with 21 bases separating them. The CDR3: CASSAHLGRRMNNEQFF. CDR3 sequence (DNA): TGTGCCAGCAGCGCCCATCTCGGCAGGAGGATGAACAATGAGCAGTTCTTC.

The CDR3 DNA reads as TGTGCCAGCAGTGAAGTATACAGGGGTGATCAGCCCCAGCATTTT. Its translation is CASSEVYRGDQPQHF. The chain carries TRBV2 and TRBJ1-5; the match to TRBD1 covers 7 bases. CDR1 is SNHLY and CDR2 is FYNNEI in the germline V gene. This CDR3 is built from 15 residues. V was clipped by 1 base and J by 5 bases; unmatched bases: 5.

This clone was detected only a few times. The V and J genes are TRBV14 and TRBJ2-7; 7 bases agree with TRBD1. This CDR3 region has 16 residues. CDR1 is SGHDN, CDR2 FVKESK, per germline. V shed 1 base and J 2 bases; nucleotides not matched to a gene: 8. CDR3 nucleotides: TGTGCCAGCAGCCAAGGAGGAGGCAGGGGGACCTACGAGCAGTACTTC. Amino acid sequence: CASSQGGGRGTYEQYF.

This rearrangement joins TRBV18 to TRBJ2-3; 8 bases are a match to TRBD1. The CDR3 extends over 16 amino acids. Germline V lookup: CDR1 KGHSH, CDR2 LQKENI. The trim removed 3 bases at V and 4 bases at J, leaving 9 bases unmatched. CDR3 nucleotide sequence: TGTGCCAGCTCACCCGACAGGGGAAGTAGGGCAGATACGCAGTATTTT. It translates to CASSPDRGSRADTQYF.

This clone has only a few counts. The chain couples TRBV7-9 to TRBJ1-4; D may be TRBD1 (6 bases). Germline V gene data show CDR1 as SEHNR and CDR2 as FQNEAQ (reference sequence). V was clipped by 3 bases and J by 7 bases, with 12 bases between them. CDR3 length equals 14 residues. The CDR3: CASSLRGGFEKLFF. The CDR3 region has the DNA TGTGCCAGCAGCTTGCGCGGGGGCTTTGAAAAACTGTTTTTT.

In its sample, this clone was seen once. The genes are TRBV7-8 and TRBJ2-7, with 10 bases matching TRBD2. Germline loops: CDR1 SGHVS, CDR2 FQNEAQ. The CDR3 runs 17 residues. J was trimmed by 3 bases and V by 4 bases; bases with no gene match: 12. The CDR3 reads CASSSLLAGGDNYEQYF. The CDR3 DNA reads TGTGCCAGCAGCTCCCTTTTAGCGGGAGGAGACAACTACGAGCAGTACTTC. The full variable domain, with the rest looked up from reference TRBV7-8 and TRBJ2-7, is GAGVSQSPRYKVAKRGQDVALRCDPISGHVSLFWYQQALGQGPEFLTYFQNEAQLDKSGLPSDRFFAERPEGSVSTLKIQRTQQEDSAVYLCASSSLLAGGDNYEQYFGPGTRLTVT.

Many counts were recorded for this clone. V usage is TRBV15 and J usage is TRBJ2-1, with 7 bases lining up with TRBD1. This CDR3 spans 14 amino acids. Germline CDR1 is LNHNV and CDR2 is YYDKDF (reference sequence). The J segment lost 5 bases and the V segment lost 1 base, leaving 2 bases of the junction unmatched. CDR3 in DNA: TGTGCCACCAGCAGAGGACAGGGCAACAATGAGCAGTTCTTC. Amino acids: CATSRGQGNNEQFF. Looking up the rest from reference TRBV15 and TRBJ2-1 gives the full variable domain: DAMVIQNPRYQVTQFGKPVTLSCSQTLNHNVMYWYQQKSSQAPKLLFHYYDKDFNNEADTPDNFQSRRPNTSFCFLDIRSPGLGDTAMYLCATSRGQGNNEQFFGPGTRLTVL.

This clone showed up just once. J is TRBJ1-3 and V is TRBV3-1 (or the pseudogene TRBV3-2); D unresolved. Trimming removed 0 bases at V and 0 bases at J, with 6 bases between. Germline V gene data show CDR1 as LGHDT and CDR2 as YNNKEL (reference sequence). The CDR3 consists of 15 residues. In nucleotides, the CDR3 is TGTGCCAGCAGCCAAGACGGGGACTCTGGAAACACCATATATTTT. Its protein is CASSQDGDSGNTIYF.

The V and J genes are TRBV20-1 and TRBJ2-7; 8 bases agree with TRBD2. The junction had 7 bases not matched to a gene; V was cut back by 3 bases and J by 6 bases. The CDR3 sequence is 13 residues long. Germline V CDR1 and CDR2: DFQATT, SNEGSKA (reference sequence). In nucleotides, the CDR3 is TGCAGTGCTAGTCTTCGTCGGGGGGGCGAGCAGTACTTC. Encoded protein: CSASLRRGGEQYF.